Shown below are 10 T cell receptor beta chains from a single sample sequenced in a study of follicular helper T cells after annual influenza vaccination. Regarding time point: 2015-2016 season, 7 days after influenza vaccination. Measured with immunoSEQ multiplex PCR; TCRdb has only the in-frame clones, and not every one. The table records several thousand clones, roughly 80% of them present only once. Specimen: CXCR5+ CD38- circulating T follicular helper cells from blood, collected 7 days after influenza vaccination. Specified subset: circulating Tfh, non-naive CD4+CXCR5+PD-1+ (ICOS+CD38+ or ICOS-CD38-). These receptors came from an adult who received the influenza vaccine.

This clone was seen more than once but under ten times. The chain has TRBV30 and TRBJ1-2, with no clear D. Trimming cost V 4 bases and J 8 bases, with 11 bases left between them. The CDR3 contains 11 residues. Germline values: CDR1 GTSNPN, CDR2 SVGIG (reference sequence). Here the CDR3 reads CAWTGFKGYTF. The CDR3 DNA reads TGTGCCTGGACGGGGTTCAAGGGCTACACCTTC.

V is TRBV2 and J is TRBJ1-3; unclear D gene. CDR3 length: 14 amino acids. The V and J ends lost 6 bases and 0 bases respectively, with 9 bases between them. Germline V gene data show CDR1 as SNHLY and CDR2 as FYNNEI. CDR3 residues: CASRIRSSGNTIYF. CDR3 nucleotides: TGTGCCAGCAGGATCAGGTCCTCTGGAAACACCATATATTTT.

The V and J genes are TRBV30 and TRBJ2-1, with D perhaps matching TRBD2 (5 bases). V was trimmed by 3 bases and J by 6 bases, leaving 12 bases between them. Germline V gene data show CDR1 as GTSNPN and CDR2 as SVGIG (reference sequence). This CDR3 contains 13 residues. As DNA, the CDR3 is TGTGCCTGGAGCCGGGGTGGGGTCAATGAGCAGTTCTTC. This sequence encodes CAWSRGGVNEQFF.

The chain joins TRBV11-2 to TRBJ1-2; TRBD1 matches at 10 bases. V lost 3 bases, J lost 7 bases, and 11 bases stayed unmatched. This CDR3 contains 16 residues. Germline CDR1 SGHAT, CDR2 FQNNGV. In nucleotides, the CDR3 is TGTGCCAGCAGCTTGGCTCCGGGACAGGGGATAGGTGGCTACACCTTC. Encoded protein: CASSLAPGQGIGGYTF.

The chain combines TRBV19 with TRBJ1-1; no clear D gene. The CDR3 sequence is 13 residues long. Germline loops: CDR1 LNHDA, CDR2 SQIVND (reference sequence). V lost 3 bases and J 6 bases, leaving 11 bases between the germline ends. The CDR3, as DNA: TGTGCCAGTAGTATGGTAGGGTTCGCTGAAGCTTTCTTT. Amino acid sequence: CASSMVGFAEAFF. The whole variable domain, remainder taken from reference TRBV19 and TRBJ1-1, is DGGITQSPKYLFRKEGQNVTLSCEQNLNHDAMYWYRQDPGQGLRLIYYSQIVNDFQKGDIAEGYSVSREKKESFPLTVTSAQKNPTAFYLCASSMVGFAEAFFGQGTRLTVV.

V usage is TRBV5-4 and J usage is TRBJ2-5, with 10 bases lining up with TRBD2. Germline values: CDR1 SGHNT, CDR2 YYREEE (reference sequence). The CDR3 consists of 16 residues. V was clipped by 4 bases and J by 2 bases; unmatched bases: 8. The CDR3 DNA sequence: TGTGCCAGCAGCAGTTTGAAGCGGGGGGGTCAAGAGACCCAGTACTTC. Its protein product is CASSSLKRGGQETQYF. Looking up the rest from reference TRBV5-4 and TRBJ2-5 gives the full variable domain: ETGVTQSPTHLIKTRGQQVTLRCSSQSGHNTVSWYQQALGQGPQFIFQYYREEENGRGNFPPRFSGLQFPNYSSELNVNALELDDSALYLCASSSLKRGGQETQYFGPGTRLLVL.

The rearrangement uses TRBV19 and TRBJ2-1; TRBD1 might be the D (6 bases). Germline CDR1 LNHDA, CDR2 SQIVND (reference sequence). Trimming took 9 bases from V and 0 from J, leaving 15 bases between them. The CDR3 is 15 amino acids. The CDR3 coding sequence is TGTGCCAGCCGCCCGGACAGCCGCTCCTACAATGAGCAGTTCTTC. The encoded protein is CASRPDSRSYNEQFF.

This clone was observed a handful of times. CDR3 DNA sequence: TGTGCCAGCAGCTTGGAGGCTATGAGCGAGCAGTACTTC. Amino acids: CASSLEAMSEQYF. The rearrangement joins TRBV5-5 to TRBJ2-7; no definite D call. CDR3 length equals 13 residues. The germline V and J ends were trimmed by 0 bases and 6 bases, with 10 bases remaining between them. CDR1 and CDR2 (germline): SGHKS, YYEKEE (reference sequence).

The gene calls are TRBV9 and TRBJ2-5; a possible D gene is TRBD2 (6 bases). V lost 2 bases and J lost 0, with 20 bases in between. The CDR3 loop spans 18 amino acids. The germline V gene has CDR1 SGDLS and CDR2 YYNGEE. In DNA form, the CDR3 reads TGTGCCAGCAGCGTTGGTGCGGGGCGGCTAACGTACCAAGAGACCCAGTACTTC. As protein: CASSVGAGRLTYQETQYF.

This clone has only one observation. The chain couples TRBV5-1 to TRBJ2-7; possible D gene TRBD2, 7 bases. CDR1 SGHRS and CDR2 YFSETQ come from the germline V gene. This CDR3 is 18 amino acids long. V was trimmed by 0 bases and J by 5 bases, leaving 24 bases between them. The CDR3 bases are TGCGCCAGCAGCTTGGGACTCTCGGGGGGCTTAGGGGACGACGAGCAGTACTTC. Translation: CASSLGLSGGLGDDEQYF.